The 25 T cell receptor beta chains below were found in one sample sequenced in a study of identical twins. TCRdb independently ran MiXCR on the 5' RACE reads; one entry per CDR3 protein. Of 650,000 to 800,000 distinct CDR3 sequences listed, 8.5% to 9% are singletons. The sample also formed part of further work on yellow fever vaccine responses in identical twins.

Input material: PBMCs. The receptors originated from a woman between 18 and 29 years old in good health.

The rearrangement joins TRBV20-1 to TRBJ1-1, with D possibly TRBD1 on 5 matching bases. Germline V gives CDR1 DFQATT, CDR2 SNEGSKA (reference sequence). V was clipped by 0 bases and J by 8 bases, with 19 bases between them. The length of the CDR3 is 15 residues. CDR3 in DNA: TGCAGTGCTAGAGATATATTGGGGGGGAGAATGGAAGCTTTCTTT. Its protein is CSARDILGGRMEAFF.

The chain has TRBV7-2 and TRBJ2-5, with 9 bases fitting TRBD2. The CDR3 covers 15 residues. Trimming removed 6 bases from V and 5 bases from J; junction bases left unmatched: 10. Per germline, CDR1 SGHTA and CDR2 FQGNSA. This CDR3 reads CASSDLAGGLETQYF. The CDR3, as DNA: TGTGCCAGCAGTGATCTGGCGGGGGGGCTCGAGACCCAGTACTTC.

The rearrangement uses TRBV9 and TRBJ2-7, with 7 bases matching TRBD2. CDR1 SGDLS and CDR2 YYNGEE come from the germline V gene. The CDR3 is 16 residues long. The J segment lost 0 bases and the V segment lost 3 bases, leaving 9 bases of the junction unmatched. CDR3 in DNA: TGTGCCAGCAGCGCCCGACTAGCTCACCGCTCCTACGAGCAGTACTTC. This gives the protein CASSARLAHRSYEQYF.

The rearrangement joins TRBV25-1 to TRBJ2-7, with D perhaps matching TRBD1 (5 bases). Germline V gives CDR1 MGHDK, CDR2 SYGVNS. Between the trimmed V and J ends, which lost 3 bases and 3 bases, there was a span of 9 bases. The CDR3 sequence is 13 residues long. The CDR3 reads CASSEATVYEQYF. DNA for the CDR3: TGTGCCAGCAGTGAGGCGACAGTCTACGAGCAGTACTTC.

The rearrangement joins TRBV7-6 to TRBJ2-7; 8 bases match TRBD2. After removal of 2 bases from V and 6 bases from J, the junction contained 3 bases not matched to a gene. The CDR3 is 13 amino acids. From germline, CDR1 is SGHVS and CDR2 FNYEAQ. Here the CDR3 reads CASSLSGTSEQYF. The CDR3 region has the DNA TGTGCCAGCAGCTTATCGGGGACTAGCGAGCAGTACTTC.

This clonotype has more than one count but fewer than ten. The chain links TRBV7-8 to TRBJ2-7; D is uncertain. This CDR3 spans 14 amino acids. Deletions cut 5 bases from V and 5 bases from J, with 16 bases between. Per germline, CDR1 SGHVS and CDR2 FQNEAQ. This CDR3 is CASSVTSANHEQYF. Written as DNA, the CDR3 is TGTGCCAGCAGCGTAACCTCCGCTAATCACGAGCAGTACTTC.

This chain joins TRBV30 and TRBJ1-5, with 7 bases aligning to TRBD1. V gave up 1 base and J gave up 5 bases; unmatched junction bases: 2. CDR1 is GTSNPN and CDR2 is SVGIG in the germline V gene (reference sequence). The CDR3 has 13 amino acids. CDR3 DNA: TGTGCCTGGAGTGGACAGGGAGATCAGCCCCAGCATTTT. This gives the protein CAWSGQGDQPQHF.

This clonotype was recorded many times. The chain is built from TRBV6-5 and TRBJ1-1, with no clear D. From germline, CDR1 is MNHEY and CDR2 SVGAGI. V was pared by 3 bases and J by 5 bases, with 13 bases between. This CDR3 contains 14 residues. Written as DNA, the CDR3 is TGTGCCAGCAGTTATGGTACAGCGGGAACTGAAGCTTTCTTT. Its protein product is CASSYGTAGTEAFF.

The chain links TRBV6-5 to TRBJ2-5; a weak D match, TRBD2 (5 bases). This CDR3 contains 12 residues. V gave up 11 bases and J gave up 4 bases, with 14 bases separating them. The germline gives CDR1 MNHEY, CDR2 SVGAGI. CDR3 protein: CALGVVGETQYF. As DNA, the CDR3 is TGTGCCTTGGGAGTAGTTGGAGAGACCCAGTACTTC.

There are many counts of this clonotype. The chain recombines TRBV29-1 with TRBJ2-7, with TRBD2 matching 7 bases. CDR1 is SQVTM, CDR2 ANQGSEA, per germline. The CDR3 totals 12 residues. With V trimmed by 5 bases and J by 2 bases, 3 bases remained unmatched. CDR3 sequence reads: CSVSSGAYEQYF. CDR3 DNA: TGCAGCGTTTCCAGCGGGGCCTACGAGCAGTACTTC.

In this sample, this clonotype turned up a few times. This sequence joins TRBV20-1 and TRBJ2-1; possibly TRBD1 or TRBD2 for D (5 bases each). The ends were cut back, 4 bases at V and 3 bases at J, with 19 bases in the middle. The CDR3 runs to 16 residues. The germline V gene encodes CDR1 DFQATT and CDR2 SNEGSKA (reference sequence). The CDR3 reads CSATLLRGVHYNEQFF. For the CDR3, the DNA is TGCAGTGCTACCCTCCTTAGAGGGGTTCACTACAATGAGCAGTTCTTC.

This clonotype appeared many times. The chain combines TRBV12-3 or TRBV12-4 with TRBJ2-1, with D uncertain. The CDR3 covers 11 residues. With 4 bases removed from V and 8 bases from J, the gap between germline ends came to 6 bases. The CDR3 loop reads CASSSFDEQFF. As DNA, the CDR3 is TGTGCCAGCAGTTCCTTCGATGAGCAGTTCTTC.

There are a few counts of this clonotype. V is TRBV6-5 and J is TRBJ2-5; a possible D gene is TRBD2 (6 bases). CDR1 is MNHEY and CDR2 is SVGAGI in the germline V gene. This CDR3 comprises 15 residues. The germline V and J ends were trimmed by 3 bases and 4 bases, with 15 bases remaining between them. CDR3 DNA: TGTGCCAGCAGTTATAGCGGCTTTGCCTCAGAGACCCAGTACTTC. This sequence encodes CASSYSGFASETQYF.

This clonotype came up many times. The chain is built from TRBV4-3 and TRBJ2-7, with D maybe TRBD1 (6 bases). CDR1 and CDR2 (germline): LGHNA, YSLEER. The CDR3 spans 16 residues. Trimming took 4 bases from V and 6 from J, leaving 22 bases between them. The CDR3 reads CASSREWGLPIIEQYF. CDR3 in DNA: TGCGCCAGCAGCCGAGAGTGGGGGCTTCCGATCATCGAGCAGTACTTC.

In this sample, this clonotype turned up many times. The genes are TRBV2 and TRBJ2-5; D gene ambiguous. This CDR3 has 13 residues. The V end lost 5 bases, the J end lost 5 bases, and 12 bases lay between the germline ends. The V gene's germline CDR1 is SNHLY and CDR2 FYNNEI. The CDR3 DNA reads TGTGCCAGCAGTCTCCGGGTTCTGGAGACCCAGTACTTC. This codes for CASSLRVLETQYF. The variable domain in full, with the rest retrieved from reference TRBV2 and TRBJ2-5, is EPEVTQTPSHQVTQMGQEVILRCVPISNHLYFYWYRQILGQKVEFLVSFYNNEISEKSEIFDDQFSVERPDGSNFTLKIRSTKLEDSAMYFCASSLRVLETQYFGPGTRLLVL.

This clonotype showed up many times. The rearrangement links TRBV12-3 or TRBV12-4 to TRBJ2-7, with 7 bases matching TRBD2. This CDR3 is 13 amino acids long. V gave up 9 bases and J gave up 0 bases; unmatched junction bases: 5. For the CDR3, the DNA is TGTGCCAGTTTTGGCGGGAGCTCCTACGAGCAGTACTTC. It yields the protein CASFGGSSYEQYF.

This clonotype has a count of ten or more. The gene calls are TRBV10-3 and TRBJ2-3; TRBD2 agrees at 8 bases. The germline V gene encodes CDR1 ENHRY and CDR2 SYGVKD. Trimming took 6 bases from V and 0 from J; bases not matched to a gene: 5. The CDR3 spans 15 residues. CDR3 residues: CAIRGTRTSTDTQYF. Here the CDR3 DNA reads TGTGCCATCAGGGGGACTAGGACTAGCACAGATACGCAGTATTTT.

V and J are TRBV28 and TRBJ2-1, with 7 nucleotides matching TRBD2. The CDR3 extends over 17 amino acids. V was pared by 1 base and J by 4 bases, with 10 bases of the junction left unmatched. Germline V gene lookup returns CDR1 MDHEN and CDR2 SYDVKM. CDR3 DNA: TGTGCCAGCAGTTTATATACGGCGGGAGCCTTTTACAATGAGCAGTTCTTC. Translation gives CASSLYTAGAFYNEQFF.

This clonotype came up a few times. The genes are TRBV12-3 or TRBV12-4 and TRBJ2-1, with D perhaps matching TRBD1 or TRBD2 (6 bases each). V lost 6 bases to trimming and J lost 6 bases, with 21 bases between them. CDR3 length: 16 amino acids. The CDR3 nucleotides are TGTGCCAGCAGCCCCCAATACAGGGAGCGGGTCAATGAGCAGTTCTTC. Translating it yields CASSPQYRERVNEQFF.

In its sample, this clonotype was seen a few times. The V and J genes are TRBV30 and TRBJ2-7, with D unresolved. Trimming took 4 bases from V and 7 from J, leaving 11 bases between them. The CDR3 has 11 residues. From germline, CDR1 is GTSNPN and CDR2 SVGIG (reference sequence). The CDR3 nucleotides read TGTGCCTGGAAAACCCTCGGGGAGCAGTACTTC. Protein product: CAWKTLGEQYF.

The chain uses TRBV6-5 and TRBJ2-7; TRBD2 is a possible D gene (6 bases). The V and J ends lost 0 bases and 2 bases respectively, with 11 bases between them. The germline gives CDR1 MNHEY, CDR2 SVGAGI. CDR3 length equals 15 residues. DNA of the CDR3: TGTGCCAGCAGTTACTCGAGGGACTCCGCCTACGAGCAGTACTTC. Translated, it gives CASSYSRDSAYEQYF.

This clonotype occurred many times. The junction does not match germline at one end; this may be a read error. J is TRBJ2-2 and V is TRBV7-7; 15 bases are shared with TRBD2. The V gene's germline CDR1 is SSHAT and CDR2 FNYEAQ (reference sequence). The CDR3 length is 20 residues. This chain's CDR3 is CASSLNPGLAGGPNTGELFF. The CDR3 DNA reads TGTGCTAGCAGCTTAAATCCGGGACTAGCGGGGGGACCGAACACCGGGGAGCTGTTTTTT. Using reference TRBV7-7 and TRBJ2-2 for the parts outside the CDR3, the full variable domain is GAGVSQSPRYKVTKRGQDVTLRCDPISSHATLYWYQQALGQGPEFLTYFNYEAQPDKSGLPSDRFSAERPEGSISTLTIQRTEQRDSAMYRCASSLNPGLAGGPNTGELFFGEGSRLTVL.

Note on this clonotype: A read error may produce the germline difference seen at one junction end. The chain couples TRBV20-1 to TRBJ2-7, with TRBD2 identical over 10 bases. This CDR3 region has 17 residues. Germline loops: CDR1 DFQATT, CDR2 SNEGSKA (reference sequence). Written as DNA, the CDR3 is TGCAGTGCCCTCAGGGGAAGCCGACTAGCGGGCTCCTACGAACAGTACTTC. Translation: CSALRGSRLAGSYEQYF.

The chain has TRBV6-2 or TRBV6-3 and TRBJ2-2; 7 bases are a match to TRBD1. Germline V CDR1 and CDR2: MNHEY, SVGEGT. The CDR3 contains 15 residues. V shed 6 bases, J shed 3 bases, and the junction held 7 bases outside the gene matches. CDR3 DNA sequence: TGTGCCAGCAGCCCCGTCGGACAGGACACCGGGGAGCTGTTTTTT. Protein sequence: CASSPVGQDTGELFF.

The rearrangement links TRBV3-1 to TRBJ2-3; D might be TRBD1 (6 bases). This CDR3 region has 16 residues. CDR1 is LGHDT, CDR2 YNNKEL, per germline (reference sequence). V shed 4 bases and J shed 4 bases, with 18 bases lying between them. CDR3 DNA sequence: TGTGCCAGCAGCCTCAGAGGTACAGGGCTTGCAGATACGCAGTATTTT. This encodes CASSLRGTGLADTQYF.